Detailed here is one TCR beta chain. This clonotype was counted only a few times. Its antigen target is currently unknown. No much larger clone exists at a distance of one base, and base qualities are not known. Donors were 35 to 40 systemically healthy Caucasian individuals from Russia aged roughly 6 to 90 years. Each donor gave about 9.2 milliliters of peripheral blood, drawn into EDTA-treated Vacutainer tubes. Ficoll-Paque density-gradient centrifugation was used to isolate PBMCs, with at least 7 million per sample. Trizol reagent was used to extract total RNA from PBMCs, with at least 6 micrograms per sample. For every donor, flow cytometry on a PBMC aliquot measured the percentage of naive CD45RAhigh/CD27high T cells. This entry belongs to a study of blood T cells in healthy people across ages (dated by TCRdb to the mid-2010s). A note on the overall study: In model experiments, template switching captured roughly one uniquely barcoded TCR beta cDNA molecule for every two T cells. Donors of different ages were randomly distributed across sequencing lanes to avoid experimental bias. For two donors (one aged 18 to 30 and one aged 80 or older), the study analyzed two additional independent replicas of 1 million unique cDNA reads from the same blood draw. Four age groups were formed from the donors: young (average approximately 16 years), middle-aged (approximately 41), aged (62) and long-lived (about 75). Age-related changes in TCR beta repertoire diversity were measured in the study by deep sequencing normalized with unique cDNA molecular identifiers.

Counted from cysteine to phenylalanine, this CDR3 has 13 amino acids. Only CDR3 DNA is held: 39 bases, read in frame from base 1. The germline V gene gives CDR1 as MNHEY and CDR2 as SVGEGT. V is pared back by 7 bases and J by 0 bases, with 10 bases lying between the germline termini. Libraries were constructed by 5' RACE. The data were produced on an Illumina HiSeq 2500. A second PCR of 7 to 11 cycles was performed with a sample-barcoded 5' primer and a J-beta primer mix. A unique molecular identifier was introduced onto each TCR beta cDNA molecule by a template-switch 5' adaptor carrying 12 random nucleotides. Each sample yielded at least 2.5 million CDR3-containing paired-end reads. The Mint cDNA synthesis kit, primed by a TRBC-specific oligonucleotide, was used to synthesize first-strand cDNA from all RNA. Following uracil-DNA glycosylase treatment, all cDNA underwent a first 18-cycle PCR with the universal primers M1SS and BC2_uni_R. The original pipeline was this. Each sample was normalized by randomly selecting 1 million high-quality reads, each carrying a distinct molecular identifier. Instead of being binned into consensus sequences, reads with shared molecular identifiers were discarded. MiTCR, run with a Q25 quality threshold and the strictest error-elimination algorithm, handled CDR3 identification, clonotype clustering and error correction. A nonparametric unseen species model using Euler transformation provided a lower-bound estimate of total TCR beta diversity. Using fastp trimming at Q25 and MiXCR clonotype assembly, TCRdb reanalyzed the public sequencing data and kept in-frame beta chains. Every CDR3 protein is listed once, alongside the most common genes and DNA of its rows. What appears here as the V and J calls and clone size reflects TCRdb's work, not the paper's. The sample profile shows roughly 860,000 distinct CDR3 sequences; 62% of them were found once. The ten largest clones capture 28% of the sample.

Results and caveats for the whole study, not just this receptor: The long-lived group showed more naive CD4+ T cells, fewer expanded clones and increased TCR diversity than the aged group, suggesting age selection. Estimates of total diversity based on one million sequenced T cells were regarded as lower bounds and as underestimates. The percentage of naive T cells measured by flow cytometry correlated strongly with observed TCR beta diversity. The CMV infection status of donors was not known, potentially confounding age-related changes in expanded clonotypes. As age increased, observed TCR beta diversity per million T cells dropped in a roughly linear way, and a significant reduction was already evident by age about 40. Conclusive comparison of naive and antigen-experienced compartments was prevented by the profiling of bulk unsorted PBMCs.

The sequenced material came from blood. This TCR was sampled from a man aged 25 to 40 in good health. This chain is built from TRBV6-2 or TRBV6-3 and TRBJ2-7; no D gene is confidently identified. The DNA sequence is TGTGCCAGCAAGGGTCGGGTCTCCTACGAGCAGTACTTC. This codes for CASKGRVSYEQYF.